The 17 T cell receptor beta chains presented below share a single source sample, sequenced in a study of siplizumab effects on memory and regulatory T cells (dated by TCRdb to between 2018 and 2021). Library method: the immunoSEQ multiplex PCR assay. TCRdb's version of the immuneACCESS table is confined to in-frame rearrangements and falls short of the full clone set. An unresolved V gene accounts for under half of the shortfall where checked; the remainder is of unknown origin. This sample gives some 75,000 clones in total; 93% of them show up just once. Of the sample, roughly 5% is held by the ten largest clones. Sequencing input: CD8+ T cells sorted from blood. The source is a human donor in good health.

The rearrangement links TRBV19 to TRBJ2-7; TRBD1 matches at 8 bases. The trim removed 5 bases at V and 2 bases at J, leaving 5 bases unmatched. The CDR3 has 14 amino acids. From germline, CDR1 is LNHDA and CDR2 SQIVND (reference sequence). DNA for the CDR3: TGTGCCAGTAGTGGCCCGGGACAGGCCTACGAGCAGTACTTC. The encoded protein is CASSGPGQAYEQYF. The full variable domain, rest sourced from reference TRBV19 and TRBJ2-7, is DGGITQSPKYLFRKEGQNVTLSCEQNLNHDAMYWYRQDPGQGLRLIYYSQIVNDFQKGDIAEGYSVSREKKESFPLTVTSAQKNPTAFYLCASSGPGQAYEQYFGPGTRLTVT.

V and J are TRBV27 and TRBJ2-7; D possibly uses TRBD1 or TRBD2 (6 bases each). Germline assignment: CDR1 MNHEY and CDR2 SMNVEV (reference sequence). V lost 5 bases and J lost 2, with 16 bases in between. The CDR3 contains 15 residues. CDR3 bases: TGTGCCAGCAGTCCCACAGGAGGGGGGACCTACGAGCAGTACTTC. Residues: CASSPTGGGTYEQYF.

The chain links TRBV4-2 to TRBJ1-5, with a tentative D call TRBD1 (5 bases). The CDR3 totals 17 residues. Germline CDR1 LGHNA, CDR2 YNFKEQ. V was clipped by 0 bases and J by 2 bases, with 14 bases between them. This CDR3 reads CASSQEAGAGGNQPQHF. In DNA form, the CDR3 reads TGTGCCAGCAGCCAAGAGGCCGGGGCGGGAGGCAATCAGCCCCAGCATTTT.

The chain recombines TRBV9 with TRBJ2-1; 9 bases line up with TRBD1. The CDR3 sequence is 16 residues long. The trim removed 0 bases at V and 8 bases at J, leaving 9 bases unmatched. Germline CDR1 is SGDLS and CDR2 is YYNGEE. The CDR3 DNA is TGTGCCAGCAGCGTAGGGTCACAGGGGGCAGGGGATGAGCAGTTCTTC. Translated: CASSVGSQGAGDEQFF. Full variable domain (outside the CDR3, taken from reference TRBV9 and TRBJ2-1): DSGVTQTPKHLITATGQRVTLRCSPRSGDLSVYWYQQSLDQGLQFLIQYYNGEERAKGNILERFSAQQFPDLHSELNLSSLELGDSALYFCASSVGSQGAGDEQFFGPGTRLTVL.

CDR3 protein: CASSLTGGPYEQFF. Here the CDR3 DNA reads TGTGCCAGCAGTTTAACGGGGGGGCCTTATGAGCAGTTCTTC. This chain links TRBV27 with TRBJ2-1; TRBD2 aligns across 8 bases. Germline lookup yields CDR1 MNHEY and CDR2 SMNVEV (reference sequence). The CDR3 loop spans 14 amino acids. J was trimmed by 8 bases and V by 2 bases; bases with no gene match: 5.

The chain carries TRBV27 and TRBJ2-1; 7 bases are a match to TRBD2. The CDR3 contains 13 residues. Looked up from germline, CDR1 is MNHEY and CDR2 is SMNVEV (reference sequence). Trimming removed 9 bases from V and 2 bases from J; junction bases left unmatched: 4. For the CDR3, the DNA is TGTGCCAGTAGTCGGGGGGCCTACAATGAGCAGTTCTTC. Amino acid sequence: CASSRGAYNEQFF.

This chain connects TRBV9 to TRBJ1-6, with a tentative D call TRBD1 (6 bases). The V and J ends lost 2 bases and 9 bases respectively, with 9 bases between them. The CDR3 spans 13 residues. From germline, CDR1 is SGDLS and CDR2 YYNGEE. DNA of the CDR3: TGTGCCAGCAGCGTCGGGGGCAGTTCACCCCTCCACTTT. Its protein is CASSVGGSSPLHF.

The chain links TRBV27 to TRBJ2-5; 7 bases align to TRBD2. J gave up 0 bases and V 1 base, and 5 bases lay outside the gene matches. The germline gives CDR1 MNHEY, CDR2 SMNVEV (reference sequence). The length of the CDR3 is 16 residues. CDR3 DNA: TGTGCCAGCAGTTTATTCCCTAGCGGAGACCAAGAGACCCAGTACTTC. Its protein is CASSLFPSGDQETQYF.

V gene TRBV20-1 combines with J gene TRBJ1-1; no reliable D call. Germline CDR1 reads DFQATT; CDR2 reads SNEGSKA (reference sequence). The CDR3 is made up of 11 amino acids. Trimming shortened V by 3 bases and J by 4 bases, and 6 bases separated the two germline ends. CDR3 DNA sequence: TGCAGTGCTAGGCTAATCACTGAAGCTTTCTTT. Encoded protein: CSARLITEAFF.

This sequence joins TRBV19 and TRBJ1-6, with TRBD1 identical over 7 bases. This CDR3 is 15 amino acids long. Germline V gene sequence: CDR1 LNHDA, CDR2 SQIVND (reference sequence). Trimming took 5 bases from V and 7 from J; bases not matched to a gene: 8. The CDR3 coding sequence is TGTGCCAGTAGTGAACAGGGGTGGTCCAATTCACCCCTCCACTTT. It codes for CASSEQGWSNSPLHF. The whole variable domain, filled in from reference TRBV19 and TRBJ1-6, reads DGGITQSPKYLFRKEGQNVTLSCEQNLNHDAMYWYRQDPGQGLRLIYYSQIVNDFQKGDIAEGYSVSREKKESFPLTVTSAQKNPTAFYLCASSEQGWSNSPLHFGNGTRLTVT.

This chain joins TRBV27 and TRBJ1-5, with no clear D. The CDR3 extends over 13 amino acids. From germline, CDR1 is MNHEY and CDR2 SMNVEV (reference sequence). Trimming pared 2 bases from V and 7 bases from J, leaving 9 bases between. CDR3 loop: CASSLGPAQPQHF. For the CDR3, the DNA is TGTGCCAGCAGTTTAGGTCCCGCACAGCCCCAGCATTTT.

The chain has TRBV6-5 and TRBJ2-7; TRBD1 or TRBD2 may be the D gene (5 bases each). Germline CDR1 and CDR2: MNHEY and SVGAGI. The CDR3 runs 15 residues. Trimming took off 5 bases at V and 0 bases at J, with 14 bases between the two ends. The CDR3 spells CASSAYEGSSYEQYF. The CDR3 coding sequence is TGTGCCAGCAGTGCTTATGAGGGGAGCTCCTACGAGCAGTACTTC.

The table lists this clone with a few counts. This rearrangement joins TRBV4-2 to TRBJ1-1; D gene ambiguous. Trimming removed 4 bases from V and 0 bases from J, with 12 bases in between. CDR1 is LGHNA and CDR2 is YNFKEQ in the germline V gene. The CDR3 spans 15 residues. CDR3 loop: CASSPGVGMNTEAFF. The DNA of the CDR3 is TGTGCCAGCAGCCCCGGCGTGGGGATGAACACTGAAGCTTTCTTT.

The chain is built from TRBV19 and TRBJ2-2; 7 nucleotides align to TRBD2. CDR3 length equals 13 residues. Germline loops: CDR1 LNHDA, CDR2 SQIVND (reference sequence). V was pared by 6 bases and J by 8 bases, with 6 bases of the junction left unmatched. The CDR3 DNA is TGTGCCAGTAGGAAGAGTAGCGGGGGGGAGCTGTTTTTT. Amino acids: CASRKSSGGELFF.

A word on this clone: Being one base from a much bigger clone, this may be a read error. The chain uses TRBV5-5 and TRBJ1-1; D remains unclear. Germline V gene lookup returns CDR1 SGHKS and CDR2 YYEKEE (reference sequence). Trimming took 0 bases from V and 1 from J, leaving 4 bases between them. CDR3 length: 13 residues. The CDR3: CASSLEGNTEAFF. The CDR3 region has the DNA TGTGCCAGCAGCTTGGAAGGGAACACTGAAGCTTTCTTT. The full variable domain, its missing parts supplied by reference TRBV5-5 and TRBJ1-1, is DAGVTQSPTHLIKTRGQQVTLRCSPISGHKSVSWYQQVLGQGPQFIFQYYEKEERGRGNFPDRFSARQFPNYSSELNVNALLLGDSALYLCASSLEGNTEAFFGQGTRLTVV.

The V and J genes are TRBV5-8 and TRBJ2-1; TRBD1 matches 7 bases. Germline-derived CDR1 and CDR2 are SGHTS and YDEGEE. Trimming removed 4 bases from V and 2 bases from J; junction bases left unmatched: 3. CDR3 length: 14 residues. CDR3 sequence reads: CASSVTGAYNEQFF. The CDR3 DNA sequence: TGTGCCAGCAGCGTAACAGGGGCCTACAATGAGCAGTTCTTC.

Only a few counts were recorded for this clone. The chain is built from TRBV4-1 and TRBJ1-6, with TRBD1 matching 7 bases. This CDR3 comprises 14 residues. V lost 4 bases and J lost 9; bases outside the gene matches: 6. Per the germline V gene, CDR1 is MGHRA and CDR2 is YSYEKL. CDR3 protein: CASSLTGEGSPLHF. The CDR3 DNA sequence: TGCGCCAGCAGCCTAACAGGGGAGGGTTCACCCCTCCACTTT.